The entry that follows covers one T cell receptor beta chain sequence. Its antigen is currently unknown. The sample belongs to a study of OX40 agonist ivuxolimab in advanced cancers. Trimming shortened V by 4 bases and J by 3 bases, and 11 bases separated the two germline ends. CDR3 length: 14 residues. Germline CDR1 and CDR2: MNHNS and SASEGT. This table comes from immunoSEQ multiplex PCR, and its TCRdb copy is limited to in-frame clones, with some not included. Of 50,000 to 85,000 clones in the sample, roughly 87% are singletons; the top ten hold roughly 2.3%. Study-wide results and caveats: Certain nonresponders likewise exhibited a low normalized T-cell clonal expansion.

This sequence was found in an adult with an advanced solid tumor such as melanoma, head and neck, liver or kidney cancer. The sequencing here drew on CD4+ or CD8+ T cells sorted from blood, taken in a trial of the OX40 agonist ivuxolimab. The genes are TRBV6-1 and TRBJ2-3, with D unresolved. The CDR3 coding sequence is TGTGCCAGCAGTGTGACCCCAGGAACAGATACGCAGTATTTT. Protein sequence: CASSVTPGTDTQYF.